This T cell receptor beta chain is from a study of CD4 and CD8 cells across lung adenocarcinoma regions. This clonotype has only a few counts. At one end the junction does not follow the germline gene, possibly because of a read error. Donors had localized lung adenocarcinoma, a non-small cell lung cancer. The CDR3 is 18 residues long. The germline V gene has CDR1 MNHNS and CDR2 SASEGT. TCRdb fed the PCR reads into MiXCR, producing one record per CDR3 protein. The sample shows over 5,500 distinct CDR3 sequences, under 55% of them seen only once. Input material: CD8+ T cells from the center of a lung tumor. The sequence was collected from a female donor with lung adenocarcinoma. The CD4 and CD8 labels of this study may be unreliable. The V call is TRBV6-1, the J call TRBJ2-3; 9 bases align to TRBD2. The chain's CDR3 is CASSEVGGGGGDTDTQYF. For the CDR3, the DNA is TGTGCCAGCAGTGAAGTGGGGGGCGGGGGGGGGGACACAGATACCCAGTACTTT.